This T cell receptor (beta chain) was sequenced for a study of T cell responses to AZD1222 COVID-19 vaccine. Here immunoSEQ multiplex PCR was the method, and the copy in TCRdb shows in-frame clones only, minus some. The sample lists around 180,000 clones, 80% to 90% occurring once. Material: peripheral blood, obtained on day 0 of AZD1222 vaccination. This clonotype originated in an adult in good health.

The CDR3 reads CASSPGHLGLEKDYGYTF. CDR3 sequence (DNA): TGTGCCAGCTCACCTGGCCACCTAGGGCTGGAAAAGGACTATGGCTACACCTTC. This chain links TRBV18 with TRBJ1-2; unclear D gene. Per the germline V gene, CDR1 is KGHSH and CDR2 is LQKENI. The V and J ends lost 3 bases and 3 bases respectively, with 23 bases between them. The CDR3 covers 18 residues. Complete variable domain (other parts from reference TRBV18 and TRBJ1-2): NAGVMQNPRHLVRRRGQEARLRCSPMKGHSHVYWYRQLPEEGLKFMVYLQKENIIDESGMPKERFSAEFPKEGPSILRIQQVVRGDSAAYFCASSPGHLGLEKDYGYTFGSGTRLTVV.